The TCR beta chain under discussion was sequenced for a study of OX40 agonist ivuxolimab in advanced cancers. This CDR3 spans 12 amino acids. Germline CDR1 SNHLY, CDR2 FYNNEI. V lost 6 bases to trimming and J lost 4 bases, with 9 bases between them. The sample holds a few counts of this clone. Sequencing used immunoSEQ multiplex PCR; TCRdb keeps in-frame clones, though not all of them. The data contain under 75,000 clones, about 90% of them singletons. The chain has TRBV2 and TRBJ1-1; D possibly corresponds to TRBD1 (5 bases). This specimen was CD4+ or CD8+ T cells sorted from blood, taken in a trial of the OX40 agonist ivuxolimab. This receptor was obtained from an adult with an advanced solid tumor such as melanoma, head and neck, liver or kidney cancer. The CDR3 nucleotides are TGTGCCAGCAGAACAGGAGCCACTGAAGCTTTCTTT. It translates to CASRTGATEAFF.